This TCR beta chain was found in a study of T cell clonality in common variable immunodeficiency. The data were produced by immunoSEQ multiplex PCR, yet TCRdb's version contains in-frame clones alone and is incomplete. The specimen has around 81,000 clones, none found just once. This clone was detected many times. The read is 3 residues too short to cover the CDR3 end, so that end is filled in from the germline J gene. V shed 11 bases and J 4 bases; nucleotides not matched to a gene: 4. CDR3 length: 13 amino acids. CDR1 and CDR2 from the germline V gene are SNHLY and FYNNEI. Sequencing was carried out using peripheral blood mononuclear cells. The clonotype was recovered from a person between 18 and 70 years old in good health. The V and J genes are TRBV2 and TRBJ2-1, with 11 bases lining up with TRBD2. CDR3 region: CAGGTSGYNEQFF. The CDR3 DNA, read in part, is TGTGCCGGGGGGACTAGCGGTTACAATGAG. Looking up the rest from reference TRBV2 and TRBJ2-1 gives the full variable domain: EPEVTQTPSHQVTQMGQEVILRCVPISNHLYFYWYRQILGQKVEFLVSFYNNEISEKSEIFDDQFSVERPDGSNFTLKIRSTKLEDSAMYFCAGGTSGYNEQFFGPGTRLTVL.